Included here is one T cell receptor beta chain sequence, with context. Original data processing: Amplifying reference gene primers gave estimates of nucleated cell counts. Libraries were prepared by immunoSEQ multiplex PCR; TCRdb keeps only in-frame clonotypes and omits some of them. The D gene and trimming were derived from the DNA, and the V and J assignments and clone size from that table. Here the sample spans approximately 220,000 clones, about 83% being singletons. The sample originates from a study of blood T cell repertoires in COVID-19. The wider study: Sources were T cells, B-cell-depleted T cells, or PBMCs; the material itself was cDNA or gDNA.

CDR1 and CDR2 (germline): SGHTA, FQGNSA. The ends lost 2 bases at V and 14 bases at J; junction bases unmatched: 12. The CDR3 covers 15 residues. The TCR originated in a woman aged 45-65 years with acute or convalescent COVID-19. V is TRBV7-2 and J is TRBJ1-6, with 7 bases matching TRBD1. Input material: peripheral blood. CDR3 loop: CASSLRGRGDSTLHF. The CDR3 DNA follows: TGTGCCAGCAGCTTAAGAGGCCGTGGGGACAGTACCCTCCACTTT. Full variable domain (outside the CDR3, taken from reference TRBV7-2 and TRBJ1-6): GAGVSQSPSNKVTEKGKDVELRCDPISGHTALYWYRQSLGQGLEFLIYFQGNSAPDKSGLPSDRFSAERTGGSVSTLTIQRTQQEDSAVYLCASSLRGRGDSTLHFGNGTRLTVT.